This T cell receptor beta chain was sequenced for a study of cytomegalovirus exposure and HLA in healthy donors. The junction had 18 bases not matched to a gene; V was cut back by 7 bases and J by 5 bases. This CDR3 contains 17 residues. Germline assignment: CDR1 MGHDK and CDR2 SYGVNS. The PCR had 60 Vbeta and 13 Jbeta primers. Some clones are missing from TCRdb's copy, which holds only in-frame ones; the method was immunoSEQ multiplex PCR. The sample shows roughly 120,000 clones, approximately 61% of them seen only once. The sequence was obtained from a man aged 25-40 years in good health and CMV-seropositive. The chain couples TRBV25-1 to TRBJ2-5; 8 bases line up with TRBD2. Sequencing was carried out using PBMCs. The chain's CDR3 is CASTGGGKHYGGETQYF. In nucleotides, the CDR3 is TGTGCCAGCACCGGGGGGGGGAAACATTACGGTGGGGAGACCCAGTACTTC.